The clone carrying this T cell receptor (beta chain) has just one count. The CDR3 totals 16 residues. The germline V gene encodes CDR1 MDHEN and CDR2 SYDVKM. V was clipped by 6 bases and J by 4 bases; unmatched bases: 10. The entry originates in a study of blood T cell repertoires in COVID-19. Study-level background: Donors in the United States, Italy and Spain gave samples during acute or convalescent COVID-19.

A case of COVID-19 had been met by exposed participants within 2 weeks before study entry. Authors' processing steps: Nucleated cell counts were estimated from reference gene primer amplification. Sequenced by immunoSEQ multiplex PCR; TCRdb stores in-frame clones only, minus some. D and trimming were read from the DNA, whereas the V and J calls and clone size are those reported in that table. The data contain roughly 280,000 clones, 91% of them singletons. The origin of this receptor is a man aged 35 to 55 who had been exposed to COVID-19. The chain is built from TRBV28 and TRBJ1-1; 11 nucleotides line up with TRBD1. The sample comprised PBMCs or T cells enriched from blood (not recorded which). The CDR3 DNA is TGTGCCAGCAGGACAATCACCGGGACAGGGGGCACTGAAGCTTTCTTT. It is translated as CASRTITGTGGTEAFF.